This is a list of T cell receptor beta chains from one sample in a study of a mutant IDH1 vaccine in newly diagnosed glioma. Here immunoSEQ multiplex PCR was the method, and the copy in TCRdb shows in-frame clones only, minus some. In the table there are over 75,000 clones, about 87% of which are singletons. The specimen was PBMCs, collected from a glioma patient treated with radiotherapy, temozolomide or both. The receptors derive from a woman between 45 and 65 years old with glioma. The CDR3 runs from the conserved cysteine through the conserved F or W. Fields, in order: V gene, clone size, CDR3 protein. Clone size is not always given. Where it is, it says once, few, many or a class for expanded clones.

TRBV28	-	CASSTNLRTNYEQYF
TRBV28	-	CASTQVWGTGDNQPQHF
TRBV7-2	-	CASSPSTRAFSGGTQYF
TRBV7-9	-	CASRPEASGSTYEQYF
TRBV4-2	-	CASSWGTTENTEAFF
TRBV5-1	-	CASSFNTGTDVSGANVLTF
TRBV6-1	-	CASRNSYEQYF
TRBV11-2	-	CASSSTSDNEQFF
TRBV19	-	CALPALAGGPYEQFF
TRBV2	-	CASSGGHGQFF
TRBV5-1	-	CASSLDPQGVGTEAFF
TRBV10-3	-	CAISESASGGGQYF
TRBV10-1	few	CASSGGGLAGDTQYF
TRBV5-1	-	CASSLAMGAGETQYF
TRBV7-9	-	CASSLRQGEDSPLHF
TRBV16	-	CASSLLGGSNQPQHF
TRBV10-3	-	CAIRGTGNYGYTF
TRBV27	-	CASSTQPGLPSTEAFF
TRBV5-1	-	CASSWRQSHSRYQETQYF